This T cell receptor (beta chain) was identified during a study of a mutant IDH1 vaccine in newly diagnosed glioma. Overall study: All eight of the vaccinations patients received fell in weeks 1, 3, 5, 7, 11, 15, 19 and 23. Once 4-6 weeks had passed after radiotherapy alone, vaccination started, or it started with temozolomide cycles.

Method: immunoSEQ multiplex PCR; TCRdb's copy keeps in-frame clones and lacks some. The sample lists roughly 57,000 clones, about nine tenths occurring once. CDR1 is KGHSH and CDR2 is LQKENI in the germline V gene. CDR3 length: 15 residues. V gave up 2 bases and J gave up 1 base, with 10 bases separating them. Time point of the sample: week 11, during vaccination. Every single dose of the vaccine, 300 ug of mutant IDH1 20-mer peptide, came with topical imiquimod. Study outcomes and limitations: Altogether, 93.3% of patients exhibited vaccine-induced immune responses. Top peripheral T cell clonotype shifts appeared unrelated to pseudoprogression.

Of note for this clone: Its matching antigen is unknown. The same CDR3 also results from other DNA sequences found in this sample.

The rearrangement links TRBV18 to TRBJ2-3; possibly TRBD2 for D (5 bases). Source: PBMCs, taken from a glioma patient whose treatment included an IDH1 peptide vaccine. The receptor was derived from a man aged 40-55 years with glioma. CDR3 DNA sequence: TGTGCCAGCTCACCAGGCCTCGGGGGCACAGATACGCAGTATTTT. Protein: CASSPGLGGTDTQYF.